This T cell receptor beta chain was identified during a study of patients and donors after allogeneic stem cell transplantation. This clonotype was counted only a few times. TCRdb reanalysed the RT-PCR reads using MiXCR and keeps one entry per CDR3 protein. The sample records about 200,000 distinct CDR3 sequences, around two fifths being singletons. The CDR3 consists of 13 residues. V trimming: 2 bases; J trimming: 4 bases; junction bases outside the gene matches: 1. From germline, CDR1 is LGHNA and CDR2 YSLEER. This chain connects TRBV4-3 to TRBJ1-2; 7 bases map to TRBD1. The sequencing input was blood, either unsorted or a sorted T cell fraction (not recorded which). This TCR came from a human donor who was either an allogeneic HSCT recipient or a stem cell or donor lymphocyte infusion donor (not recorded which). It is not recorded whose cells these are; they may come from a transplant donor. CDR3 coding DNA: TGCGCCAGCAGCCAATCAGGGGGCTATGGCTACACCTTC. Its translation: CASSQSGGYGYTF.